One and the same sample provided the 9 T cell receptor beta chains below, sequenced in a study of T cells in Graves' hyperthyroidism and ophthalmopathy. What was amplified from RNA transcripts were TCR beta CDR3 regions. The TCR CDR3 was amplified in a first-round RT-PCR using the HTBI primer set. TCRdb called the multiplex PCR reads again in MiXCR, with one record for every CDR3 protein. The data contain around 440,000 distinct CDR3 sequences, less than 20% of them singletons. Sequencing input: blood. The receptors stem from a young woman with Graves' hyperthyroidism.

This chain links TRBV24-1 with TRBJ2-1; 11 nucleotides match TRBD2. There are 18 residues in the CDR3. Germline values: CDR1 KGHDR, CDR2 SFDVKD. V gave up 9 bases and J gave up 0 bases; unmatched junction bases: 12. CDR3 amino acids: CATGPGLAEFNSYNEQFF. The CDR3 coding sequence is TGTGCCACCGGTCCGGGACTAGCGGAATTTAACTCCTACAATGAGCAGTTCTTC.

The sample holds many counts of this clonotype. The V call is TRBV10-3, the J call TRBJ2-2, with D tentatively TRBD2 (5 bases). V dropped 4 bases and J dropped 0 bases, with 6 bases sitting between them. Germline CDR1 and CDR2: ENHRY and SYGVKD. This CDR3 region has 14 residues. CDR3 sequence reads: CAISVGANTGELFF. In DNA, the CDR3 is TGTGCCATCAGTGTCGGGGCGAACACCGGGGAGCTGTTTTTT.

This clonotype occurred many times. V and J are TRBV18 and TRBJ2-1, with 9 bases matching TRBD1. CDR3 length equals 15 residues. After removal of 1 base from V and 4 bases from J, the junction contained 2 bases not matched to a gene. CDR1 KGHSH and CDR2 LQKENI come from the germline V gene. In DNA form, the CDR3 reads TGTGCCAGCTCACCACGGGACAGGGAATACAATGAGCAGTTCTTC. It translates to CASSPRDREYNEQFF.

The rearrangement links TRBV30 to TRBJ2-2; D is unclear. The CDR3 consists of 13 residues. Germline V gene lookup returns CDR1 GTSNPN and CDR2 SVGIG (reference sequence). Trimming removed 4 bases at V and 6 bases at J, with 12 bases between. Here the CDR3 DNA reads TGTGCCTGGACGGCCCCAGGACCCGGGGAGCTGTTTTTT. This codes for CAWTAPGPGELFF.

This clonotype was recorded at least ten times. The chain combines TRBV5-1 with TRBJ1-2; D remains ambiguous. The V and J ends lost 1 base and 2 bases respectively, with 6 bases between them. The CDR3 covers 13 residues. Germline V lookup: CDR1 SGHRS, CDR2 YFSETQ. The DNA of the CDR3 is TGCGCCAGCAGCTTGAGACACAACTATGGCTACACCTTC. Translating it yields CASSLRHNYGYTF.

This clonotype was counted at least ten times. The gene calls are TRBV12-3 or TRBV12-4 and TRBJ1-5; the D is unclear. The CDR3 contains 14 residues. V was cut by 5 bases and J by 5 bases, with 13 bases left in between. CDR3 protein: CASSPRGRDQPQHF. The CDR3, as DNA: TGTGCCAGCAGTCCCCGAGGGCGGGATCAGCCCCAGCATTTT.

This clonotype showed up many times. The CDR3 region has the DNA TGTGCCAGCAGCAATCTCATAGGCTCTGGGGCCAACGTCCTGACTTTC. It codes for CASSNLIGSGANVLTF. This chain connects TRBV12-3 or TRBV12-4 to TRBJ2-6; no definite D call. This CDR3 has 16 residues. V was cut by 6 bases and J by 0 bases, with 12 bases left in between.

This clonotype was detected a few times. V is TRBV10-1 and J is TRBJ2-5, with D tentatively TRBD1 (5 bases). CDR3 length: 13 amino acids. V gave up 2 bases and J gave up 5 bases, with 9 bases separating them. Germline assignment: CDR1 WNHNN and CDR2 SYGVQD (reference sequence). In DNA form, the CDR3 reads TGCGCCAGCAGTGAGGACAGTTCGGAGACCCAGTACTTC. Residues: CASSEDSSETQYF.

This clonotype showed up many times. The V gene is TRBV6-4, the J gene TRBJ2-3; 7 nucleotides agree with TRBD1. Germline V lookup: CDR1 MRHNA, CDR2 SNTAGT. V dropped 6 bases and J dropped 3; count of bases not matched to a gene: 6. This CDR3 has 14 residues. This chain's CDR3 is CASSLQGQTDTQYF. For the CDR3, the DNA is TGTGCCAGCAGCCTACAGGGGCAGACAGATACGCAGTATTTT.